This TCR beta chain stems from a study of blood T cell repertoires in COVID-19. About the study: Samples taken during acute and convalescent COVID-19 were collected in the United States, Italy and Spain. PBMCs, B-cell-depleted T cells, or T cells provided the cDNA or gDNA that made up the material.

Clones were read by immunoSEQ multiplex PCR, and TCRdb kept only the in-frame ones, dropping some. The repertoire holds 100,000 to 150,000 clones, with just under 80% as singletons. The receptor comes from a human donor in a cohort sampled during active COVID-19. The material sequenced was peripheral blood.

The CDR3: CSVVSGTGDYEQYF. The CDR3 nucleotides are TGCAGCGTTGTATCCGGGACAGGGGACTACGAGCAGTACTTC. The V call is TRBV29-1, the J call TRBJ2-7; 10 nucleotides agree with TRBD1. This CDR3 contains 14 residues. Per germline, CDR1 SQVTM and CDR2 ANQGSEA. Trimming at V came to 4 bases and at J to 3 bases, leaving 6 bases not matched to a gene.